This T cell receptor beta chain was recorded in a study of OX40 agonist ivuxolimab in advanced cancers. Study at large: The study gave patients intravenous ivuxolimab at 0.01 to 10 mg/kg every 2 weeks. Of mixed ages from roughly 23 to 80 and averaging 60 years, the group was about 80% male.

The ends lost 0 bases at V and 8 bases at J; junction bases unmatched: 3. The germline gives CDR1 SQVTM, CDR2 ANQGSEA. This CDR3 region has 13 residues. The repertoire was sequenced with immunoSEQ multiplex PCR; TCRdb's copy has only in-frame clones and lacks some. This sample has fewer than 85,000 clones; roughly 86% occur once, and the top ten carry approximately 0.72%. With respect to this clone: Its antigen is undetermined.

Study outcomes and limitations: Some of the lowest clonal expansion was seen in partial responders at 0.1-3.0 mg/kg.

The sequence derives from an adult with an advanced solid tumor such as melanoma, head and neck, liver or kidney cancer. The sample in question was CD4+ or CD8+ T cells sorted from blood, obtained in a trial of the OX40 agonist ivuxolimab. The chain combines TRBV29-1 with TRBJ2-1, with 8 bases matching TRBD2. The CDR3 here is CSVEETSAYEQFF. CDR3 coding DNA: TGCAGCGTTGAAGAGACTAGCGCATATGAGCAGTTCTTC.